The 18 T cell receptor beta chains below all came from one sample that was sequenced in a study of brain T cells in children with intractable seizures (dated by TCRdb to about 2021). The library was obtained by the immunoSEQ multiplex PCR assay. Not all clones reach the TCRdb copy of this immuneACCESS table, which keeps in-frame sequences only. Checked studies attribute under half of the gap to unresolved V genes and leave the rest unexplained. Present in this sample are about 340,000 clones, approximately 93% of which were seen just once. 5% to 7% of the sample rests with the top ten. The time point label for this specimen denotes: blood from clinic visit 5 months post-surgery; TSC patient then seizure free. The specimen was peripheral blood, collected 4 to 5 months after surgery. The receptors originated from a boy younger than two with tuberous sclerosis and intractable seizures.

The chain recombines TRBV29-1 with TRBJ1-2; D is ambiguous. The germline gives CDR1 SQVTM, CDR2 ANQGSEA. V lost 2 bases and J 8 bases, leaving 9 bases between the germline ends. The CDR3 sequence is 11 residues long. CDR3 sequence: CSVESAWGYTF. The CDR3 DNA follows: TGCAGCGTTGAATCGGCTTGGGGCTACACCTTC.

Concerning this clone: This sample includes further DNA sequences coding for the same CDR3. V gene TRBV3-1 (or the pseudogene TRBV3-2) combines with J gene TRBJ1-3, with D hard to call. The CDR3 sequence is 13 residues long. The germline CDR1 and CDR2 sequences are LGHDT and YNNKEL (reference sequence). With 4 bases removed from V and 2 bases from J, the gap between germline ends came to 6 bases. CDR3: CASSPGAGNTIYF. CDR3 DNA sequence: TGTGCCAGCAGCCCAGGAGCTGGAAACACCATATATTTT.

CDR3 protein: CATSNSGELFF. DNA of the CDR3: TGTGCCACCAGTAATTCCGGGGAGCTGTTTTTT. The rearrangement uses TRBV24-1 and TRBJ2-2; D gene ambiguous. The CDR3 has 11 amino acids. V lost 6 bases and J 6 bases, leaving 4 bases between the germline ends. Germline V gene lookup returns CDR1 KGHDR and CDR2 SFDVKD.

The chain combines TRBV10-3 with TRBJ1-2; 7 positions agree with TRBD1. Germline V lookup: CDR1 ENHRY, CDR2 SYGVKD. The V gene end was trimmed by 0 bases and the J gene end by 5 bases; junction bases not matched to a gene: 12. The CDR3 has 17 residues. The CDR3 nucleotides read TGTGCCATCAGTGAGTCGGCTAGGGACAGCGGGCCATATGGCTACACCTTC. Amino acids: CAISESARDSGPYGYTF.

The chain has TRBV4-1 and TRBJ1-4; D is unresolved. The CDR3 loop spans 15 amino acids. The V gene lost 1 base and the J gene lost 6 bases, with 12 bases spanning the gap. The germline V gene encodes CDR1 MGHRA and CDR2 YSYEKL. The CDR3 DNA follows: TGCGCCAGCAGCCAAGTAACGCTAAGGGATGAAAAACTGTTTTTT. Translation gives CASSQVTLRDEKLFF.

J is TRBJ2-5 and V is TRBV9; TRBD1 matches at 9 bases. Germline CDR1 is SGDLS and CDR2 is YYNGEE. Losses at the gene ends were 4 bases for V and 5 bases for J; bases not matched to a gene: 9. This CDR3 has 15 residues. The DNA of the CDR3 is TGTGCCAGCAGCCCGGGACAGGGTGGGAGGGAGACCCAGTACTTC. Protein product: CASSPGQGGRETQYF.

The J gene is TRBJ1-1, the V gene TRBV6-6, with D possibly TRBD1 on 6 matching bases. The V end lost 6 bases, the J end lost 2 bases, and 10 bases lay between the germline ends. From germline, CDR1 is MNHNY and CDR2 SVGAGI (reference sequence). The CDR3 loop spans 13 amino acids. DNA for the CDR3: TGTGCCAGCAGGGCAGGGACAAACACTGAAGCTTTCTTT. Translation: CASRAGTNTEAFF.

This rearrangement joins TRBV14 to TRBJ2-7; TRBD2 matches 9 bases. V lost 6 bases, J lost 2 bases, and 5 bases stayed unmatched. The CDR3 totals 14 residues. CDR1 is SGHDN, CDR2 FVKESK, per germline. CDR3 DNA sequence: TGTGCCAGCAGTCTTCTAGCGGGACCCTACGAGCAGTACTTC. This translates into CASSLLAGPYEQYF.

The V and J genes are TRBV7-2 and TRBJ2-3, with 13 bases fitting TRBD2. The length of the CDR3 is 16 residues. The ends lost 3 bases at V and 3 bases at J; junction bases unmatched: 3. Per the germline V gene, CDR1 is SGHTA and CDR2 is FQGNSA. CDR3 protein: CASSLSTSGGTDTQYF. The DNA for the CDR3 is TGTGCCAGCAGCTTGTCGACTAGCGGGGGGACAGATACGCAGTATTTT.

CDR3 coding DNA: TGTGCCAGTAGATGGTCCGGACAGGGTACTTCCTACGAGCAGTACTTC. Translating it yields CASRWSGQGTSYEQYF. The chain joins TRBV19 to TRBJ2-7; 8 bases are shared with TRBD1. Germline V gene lookup returns CDR1 LNHDA and CDR2 SQIVND (reference sequence). The CDR3 runs 16 residues. J gave up 1 base and V 6 bases, and 11 bases lay outside the gene matches. The full variable domain, completed using reference TRBV19 and TRBJ2-7, is DGGITQSPKYLFRKEGQNVTLSCEQNLNHDAMYWYRQDPGQGLRLIYYSQIVNDFQKGDIAEGYSVSREKKESFPLTVTSAQKNPTAFYLCASRWSGQGTSYEQYFGPGTRLTVT.

The chain combines TRBV5-4 with TRBJ1-5; D gene ambiguous. Per germline, CDR1 SGHNT and CDR2 YYREEE (reference sequence). Trimming stripped 1 base from V and 0 bases from J, with 11 bases between. The CDR3 runs to 16 residues. Here the CDR3 DNA reads TGTGCCAGCAGCTTGAATGAAGGTTATAGCAATCAGCCCCAGCATTTT. Translation gives CASSLNEGYSNQPQHF.

The V call is TRBV27, the J call TRBJ2-1; TRBD2 aligns across 7 bases. Germline loops: CDR1 MNHEY, CDR2 SMNVEV (reference sequence). J gave up 6 bases and V 0 bases, and 8 bases lay outside the gene matches. The CDR3 length is 16 residues. The CDR3 spells CASSLSTATSINEQFF. DNA of the CDR3: TGTGCCAGCAGTTTATCGACTGCGACTAGCATCAATGAGCAGTTCTTC.

The chain is built from TRBV6-5 and TRBJ1-5, with TRBD1 matching over 9 bases. Germline V lookup: CDR1 MNHEY, CDR2 SVGAGI. J gave up 4 bases and V 5 bases, and 6 bases lay outside the gene matches. This CDR3 comprises 15 residues. The CDR3 sequence is CASSLTGTGNQPQHF. The CDR3 coding sequence is TGTGCCAGCAGTCTCACCGGGACAGGGAATCAGCCCCAGCATTTT.

In its sample, this clone was seen a few times. The V gene is TRBV19, the J gene TRBJ1-1; perhaps TRBD1 as D (5 bases). This CDR3 spans 15 amino acids. Deletions cut 2 bases from V and 10 bases from J, with 20 bases between. The germline V gene has CDR1 LNHDA and CDR2 SQIVND (reference sequence). The CDR3 protein is CASSIFGGTVLGAFF. CDR3 in DNA: TGTGCCAGTAGTATATTCGGAGGGACTGTCCTTGGAGCTTTCTTT. Based on the CDR3 plus reference TRBV19 and TRBJ1-1, the full variable domain is DGGITQSPKYLFRKEGQNVTLSCEQNLNHDAMYWYRQDPGQGLRLIYYSQIVNDFQKGDIAEGYSVSREKKESFPLTVTSAQKNPTAFYLCASSIFGGTVLGAFFGQGTRLTVV.

The chain's CDR3 is CASRTDRKETQYF. CDR3 in DNA: TGTGCCAGCAGGACGGACAGAAAAGAGACCCAGTACTTC. The rearrangement joins TRBV12-3 or TRBV12-4 to TRBJ2-5; TRBD1 is a possible D gene (6 bases). This CDR3 region has 13 residues. Trimming removed 6 bases at V and 3 bases at J, with 11 bases between.

V gene TRBV28 combines with J gene TRBJ1-1, with 12 bases identical to TRBD1. V was clipped by 5 bases and J by 11 bases; unmatched bases: 12. Looked up from germline, CDR1 is MDHEN and CDR2 is SYDVKM. This CDR3 spans 15 amino acids. The CDR3 nucleotides read TGTGCCAGCAGTCTCACAGGGACAGGGGGCCTGGTGGCTTTCTTT. As protein: CASSLTGTGGLVAFF. The full variable domain, with the rest looked up from reference TRBV28 and TRBJ1-1, is DVKVTQSSRYLVKRTGEKVFLECVQDMDHENMFWYRQDPGLGLRLIYFSYDVKMKEKGDIPEGYSVSREKKERFSLILESASTNQTSMYLCASSLTGTGGLVAFFGQGTRLTVV.

V and J are TRBV7-6 and TRBJ2-2; D perhaps matches TRBD2 (6 bases). This CDR3 spans 16 amino acids. The V end was cut by 3 bases, the J end by 4 bases, with 15 bases between. Germline CDR1 is SGHVS and CDR2 is FNYEAQ. CDR3 bases: TGTGCCAGCAGCTTCCCTGTGACTAGTCCCACCGGGGAGCTGTTTTTT. It specifies CASSFPVTSPTGELFF.

This rearrangement joins TRBV9 to TRBJ2-2; D tentatively reads TRBD1 or TRBD2 (5 bases each). The V and J ends lost 2 bases and 6 bases respectively, with 14 bases between them. This CDR3 comprises 15 residues. Looked up from germline, CDR1 is SGDLS and CDR2 is YYNGEE. In DNA form, the CDR3 reads TGTGCCAGCAGCGTCGGGGCTTTTAGCGCCGGGGAGCTGTTTTTT. Translation gives CASSVGAFSAGELFF.